The 17 T cell receptor beta chains below were found in one sample sequenced in a study of cytomegalovirus exposure and HLA in healthy donors. The PCR was carried out with 60 Vbeta primers and 13 Jbeta primers. TCRdb keeps only in-frame clones here, not all; method: immunoSEQ multiplex PCR. The table includes more than 100,000 clones, 76% detected once. Sequencing was done on a sample of PBMCs. The receptors were sampled from a female donor in good health and CMV-seropositive.

The chain recombines TRBV25-1 with TRBJ2-5; D not resolved. The CDR3 spans 14 residues. Germline values: CDR1 MGHDK, CDR2 SYGVNS. V gave up 4 bases and J gave up 2 bases, with 11 bases separating them. The DNA of the CDR3 is TGTGCCAGCAGTGGGAAGACGGAGCAAGAGACCCAGTACTTC. Translating it yields CASSGKTEQETQYF.

The V gene is TRBV5-1, the J gene TRBJ2-1; 8 nucleotides match TRBD2. Germline values: CDR1 SGHRS, CDR2 YFSETQ. The CDR3 length is 14 residues. J lost 4 bases, V lost 4 bases, and 4 bases had no gene match. The CDR3 here is CASSGAGVYNEQFF. The CDR3 bases are TGCGCCAGCAGCGGAGCGGGAGTGTACAATGAGCAGTTCTTC. Together with reference TRBV5-1 and TRBJ2-1, the CDR3 gives the full variable domain: KAGVTQTPRYLIKTRGQQVTLSCSPISGHRSVSWYQQTPGQGLQFLFEYFSETQRNKGNFPGRFSGRQFSNSRSEMNVSTLELGDSALYLCASSGAGVYNEQFFGPGTRLTVL.

V gene TRBV2 combines with J gene TRBJ2-5; D uncertain. The ends were cut back, 4 bases at V and 3 bases at J, with 12 bases in the middle. The CDR3 is 14 amino acids. Germline CDR1 and CDR2: SNHLY and FYNNEI. CDR3 protein: CASSGPAHKETQYF. The CDR3 DNA reads as TGTGCCAGCAGTGGGCCTGCCCATAAAGAGACCCAGTACTTC.

The V gene is TRBV29-1, the J gene TRBJ2-3, with a tentative D call TRBD1 (6 bases). V was trimmed by 3 bases and J by 2 bases, leaving 18 bases between them. In germline, CDR1 is SQVTM, CDR2 ANQGSEA. The CDR3 extends over 16 amino acids. The CDR3 nucleotides are TGCAGCGTTGAGGGGGACATCCCAGGACCCACAGATACGCAGTATTTT. This sequence encodes CSVEGDIPGPTDTQYF.

This clone was seen more than once but under ten times. The rearrangement joins TRBV6-1 to TRBJ2-7, with D perhaps matching TRBD1 (6 bases). Germline V gene data show CDR1 as MNHNS and CDR2 as SASEGT. The CDR3 runs 15 residues. V dropped 0 bases and J dropped 4 bases, with 13 bases sitting between them. Here the CDR3 reads CASSEAYNRAYEQYF. CDR3 in DNA: TGTGCCAGCAGTGAAGCCTATAACAGGGCATACGAGCAGTACTTC.

This chain connects TRBV7-6 to TRBJ1-2; D gene ambiguous. This CDR3 spans 15 amino acids. Germline V gene sequence: CDR1 SGHVS, CDR2 FNYEAQ. Trimming cost V 2 bases and J 2 bases, with 12 bases left between them. CDR3 sequence: CASSLFSGLNYGYTF. The CDR3 nucleotides read TGTGCCAGCAGCTTATTCTCTGGACTGAACTATGGCTACACCTTC. Full variable domain (missing parts from reference TRBV7-6 and TRBJ1-2): GAGVSQSPRYKVTKRGQDVALRCDPISGHVSLYWYRQALGQGPEFLTYFNYEAQQDKSGLPNDRFSAERPEGSISTLTIQRTEQRDSAMYRCASSLFSGLNYGYTFGSGTRLTVV.

This chain uses TRBV5-1 with TRBJ2-7; 9 bases fit TRBD1. The ends lost 4 bases at V and 5 bases at J; junction bases unmatched: 13. The germline gives CDR1 SGHRS, CDR2 YFSETQ. The length of the CDR3 is 16 residues. DNA of the CDR3: TGCGCCAGCAGCGCCGGGACAGGGACCTTTCAGGACGAGCAGTACTTC. The encoded protein is CASSAGTGTFQDEQYF.

J is TRBJ1-3 and V is TRBV1; TRBD1 was called by the table and not checked on the DNA. TRBV1 is a listed pseudogene. CDR3 size: 16 residues. The DNA of the CDR3 is TGCACCAGCAGCCAAATACAGGGCTCTACTGGAAACACCATATATTTT. Translation: CTSSQIQGSTGNTIYF.

The chain links TRBV6-5 to TRBJ1-5, with D perhaps TRBD1 (6 bases). V lost 6 bases, J lost 3 bases, and 12 bases lay in between. The germline V gene encodes CDR1 MNHEY and CDR2 SVGAGI. The CDR3 length is 14 residues. CDR3 sequence reads: CASRPQGLNQPQHF. The CDR3 DNA reads TGTGCCAGCAGACCACAGGGTCTCAATCAGCCCCAGCATTTT.

The rearrangement joins TRBV7-3 to TRBJ2-2; D is unclear. This CDR3 is 13 amino acids long. The V end was cut by 6 bases, the J end by 6 bases, with 11 bases between. Germline V gene lookup returns CDR1 SGHTA and CDR2 FQGTGA. CDR3 in amino acids: CASSRSHAGELFF. The CDR3 DNA reads TGTGCCAGCAGTCGGTCCCATGCCGGGGAGCTGTTTTTT.

The sample holds one count of this clone. V is TRBV2 and J is TRBJ1-2; D is undetermined. CDR1 is SNHLY and CDR2 is FYNNEI in the germline V gene. The CDR3 is 19 amino acids. The germline V and J ends were trimmed by 3 bases and 8 bases, with 31 bases remaining between them. The CDR3 region is CASSEALGFGRGTMVGYTF. The CDR3 bases are TGTGCCAGCAGTGAGGCGTTAGGGTTCGGGAGAGGAACTATGGTCGGCTACACCTTC. Full variable domain (missing parts from reference TRBV2 and TRBJ1-2): EPEVTQTPSHQVTQMGQEVILRCVPISNHLYFYWYRQILGQKVEFLVSFYNNEISEKSEIFDDQFSVERPDGSNFTLKIRSTKLEDSAMYFCASSEALGFGRGTMVGYTFGSGTRLTVV.

In its sample, this clone was seen a few times. V gene TRBV6-1 combines with J gene TRBJ2-1; the match to TRBD1 covers 7 bases. The V and J ends lost 8 bases and 10 bases, in that order; junction bases with no gene match: 5. CDR1 is MNHNS, CDR2 SASEGT, per germline. This CDR3 is 11 amino acids long. The CDR3 spells CASGPGQEQFF. The CDR3 nucleotides are TGTGCCAGCGGGCCGGGACAGGAGCAGTTCTTC.

CDR3: CASSEVGGPNTGELFF. In nucleotides, the CDR3 is TGTGCCAGCAGTGAAGTTGGAGGACCGAACACCGGGGAGCTGTTTTTT. The genes are TRBV2 and TRBJ2-2; D may be TRBD2 (5 bases). Per the germline V gene, CDR1 is SNHLY and CDR2 is FYNNEI. Trimming pared 1 base from V and 0 bases from J, leaving 9 bases between. The CDR3 loop spans 16 amino acids.

This chain joins TRBV19 and TRBJ2-7; D gene unclear. Trimming shortened V by 2 bases and J by 4 bases, and 15 bases separated the two germline ends. The CDR3 totals 15 residues. The V gene's germline CDR1 is LNHDA and CDR2 SQIVND (reference sequence). In DNA, the CDR3 is TGTGCCAGTAGTATAACATACCGAGGAGAATACGAGCAGTACTTC. It codes for CASSITYRGEYEQYF.

This clone was counted a few times. A junction boundary mismatches the germline segment, possibly from a read error. The genes are TRBV7-9 and TRBJ2-3; the match to TRBD1 covers 12 bases. From germline, CDR1 is SEHNR and CDR2 FQNEAQ (reference sequence). The CDR3 has 16 amino acids. CDR3 sequence: CSSSLGGQGAGDTQYF. The CDR3 DNA reads as TGTTCCAGCAGCTTAGGGGGACAGGGGGCAGGAGATACGCAGTATTTT.

This chain links TRBV25-1 with TRBJ2-5, with TRBD2 matching 10 bases. The germline V gene has CDR1 MGHDK and CDR2 SYGVNS. This CDR3 spans 14 amino acids. V was clipped by 6 bases and J by 2 bases; unmatched bases: 3. CDR3 in amino acids: CASSLAGAQETQYF. The CDR3 DNA reads as TGTGCCAGCAGCCTAGCGGGGGCACAAGAGACCCAGTACTTC.

The CDR3 loop reads CAWASSGGFGQFF. CDR3 in DNA: TGTGCCTGGGCCTCTAGCGGGGGGTTTGGGCAGTTCTTC. This chain joins TRBV30 and TRBJ2-1; 11 bases are shared with TRBD2. Unmatched junction bases numbered 9, after V lost 5 bases and J lost 12 bases. CDR1 is GTSNPN and CDR2 is SVGIG in the germline V gene (reference sequence). The CDR3 runs to 13 residues.